The sequence of this T cell receptor beta chain was determined in a study of beta chain features in type 1 diabetes. Study outcomes and limitations: A possible short-template PCR bias applies equally to patients and controls.

TCRB transcripts that were expressed got sequenced, as all of the isolated RNA had been reverse transcribed. Naive, central memory and regulatory T cell samples yielded about 3.57 million reads on average. Profiled with immunoSEQ multiplex PCR; TCRdb holds only in-frame clones, not every one. The sample has hundreds of thousands of clones; around 10% are singletons. Of note for this clone: The antigen is unknown.

The TCR sequence derives from a woman between 18 and 29 years old in good health. The source material was naive CD4+ T cells from blood.

As DNA, the CDR3 is TGTGCCAGCAGTTTGACTTACAATGAGCAGTTCTTC. This codes for CASSLTYNEQFF. The chain links TRBV2 to TRBJ2-1, with D unresolved. This CDR3 comprises 12 residues. Trimming stripped 5 bases from V and 4 bases from J, with 6 bases between. Germline V gene sequence: CDR1 SNHLY, CDR2 FYNNEI.